These T cell receptor beta chains were read from a single sample in a study of blood T cells in healthy people across ages. A single record per CDR3 protein comes from TCRdb applying MiXCR to the 5' RACE reads. The repertoire includes hundreds of thousands of distinct CDR3 sequences, more than 45% of them detected once, and less than 15% sits in the top ten. Sequences were obtained from blood. All receptors come from a woman of 80 years or more in good health. The CDR3 runs from the conserved cysteine through the conserved F or W. The D gene is left open where the match is weak. Some rows have no size entry. The others give once, few or many, or a class for an expanded clone.

d_call,v_call,clone_size,cdr3_length,j_call,cdr3_aa,cdr3_nt
TRBD1,TRBV20-1,.,12,TRBJ1-2,CITTGMAYGYTF,TGCATCACGACAGGGATGGCCTATGGCTACACCTTC
TRBD1,TRBV7-3,many,15,TRBJ2-5,CASSLSTGGRETQYF,TGTGCCAGCAGCTTATCGACAGGGGGGCGAGAGACCCAGTACTTC
TRBD2,TRBV20-1,.,15,TRBJ2-3,CSARPGVAGVDTQYF,TGCAGTGCTAGGCCGGGGGTAGCGGGGGTGGATACGCAGTATTTT
TRBD2,TRBV19,few,15,TRBJ2-1,CASKLGLANYNEQFF,TGTGCCAGTAAGTTAGGACTAGCGAATTACAATGAGCAGTTCTTC
.,TRBV20-1,many,16,TRBJ2-3,CSARDWGDLSTDTQYF,TGCAGTGCTAGAGATTGGGGAGACTTAAGCACAGATACGCAGTATTTT
TRBD1,TRBV20-1,.,14,TRBJ1-2,CSAAGTGGTYGYTF,TGCAGTGCTGCCGGGACAGGGGGCACCTATGGCTACACCTTC
.,TRBV12-3/TRBV12-4,.,12,TRBJ2-5,CASSSLQETRYF,TGTGCCAGCAGTTCTCTTCAAGAGACCCGGTACTTC
TRBD2,TRBV12-3/TRBV12-4,.,15,TRBJ2-3,CASSFSGVRADTQYF,TGTGCCAGCAGTTTTAGCGGGGTTAGAGCAGATACGCAGTATTTT
TRBD1,TRBV29-1,.,14,TRBJ2-7,CSVEGQGGPYEQYF,TGCAGCGTTGAAGGACAGGGGGGACCCTACGAGCAGTACTTC
TRBD1,TRBV6-6,.,16,TRBJ2-4,CASSSQDRDGKNIQYF,TGTGCCAGCAGTTCCCAAGACAGGGACGGCAAAAACATTCAGTACTTC
.,TRBV20-1,.,14,TRBJ2-5,CSVKESSVGNEQYF,TGCAGTGTTAAAGAATCTAGCGTAGGCAATGAGCAGTACTTC
TRBD1,TRBV19,.,15,TRBJ2-7,CASSHPGGFSYEQYF,TGTGCCAGTAGTCATCCAGGGGGATTCTCCTACGAGCAGTACTTC
TRBD1,TRBV15,.,16,TRBJ1-6,CATSNTIGGPNSPLHF,TGTGCCACCAGCAATACCATAGGGGGCCCTAATTCACCCCTCCACTTT
.,TRBV9,.,15,TRBJ1-1,CASSPNREYNTEAFF,TGTGCCAGCAGCCCTAACAGGGAATACAACACTGAAGCTTTCTTT
TRBD1,TRBV20-1,.,14,TRBJ1-2,CSARDRDRVFGYTF,TGCAGTGCTAGAGACCGGGACAGGGTCTTTGGCTACACCTTC
.,TRBV5-1,.,17,TRBJ1-4,CASSLRGPFTTNEKLFF,TGCGCCAGCAGCTTGCGGGGCCCATTCACAACTAATGAAAAACTGTTTTTT
TRBD1,TRBV10-3,.,14,TRBJ2-1,CAISTPGQGNEQFF,TGTGCCATCAGTACACCGGGACAGGGGAATGAGCAGTTCTTC
.,TRBV25-1,.,11,TRBJ2-5,CASRHGETQYF,TGTGCCAGCAGGCACGGAGAGACTCAGTACTTC
TRBD2,TRBV12-3/TRBV12-4,once,16,TRBJ2-3,CASSLPERGITDTQYF,TGTGCCAGCAGTTTGCCCGAGCGGGGTATCACAGATACGCAGTATTTT
.,TRBV5-5,.,16,TRBJ2-3,CASSLLGGRSTDTQYF,TGTGCCAGCAGCTTGTTGGGTGGTAGAAGCACAGATACGCAGTATTTT
.,TRBV11-1,.,14,TRBJ2-7,CASSFEGGNYEQYF,TGTGCCAGCAGCTTCGAGGGGGGGAACTACGAGCAGTACTTC
TRBD1,TRBV9,.,15,TRBJ1-2,CASSGRSGGDYGYTF,TGTGCCAGCAGCGGTCGTTCAGGGGGCGACTATGGCTACACCTTC